A selection of T cell receptor beta chains follows, all from one sample in a study of T cells after posttransplantation cyclophosphamide. The method was immunoSEQ multiplex PCR; TCRdb's version includes in-frame clones alone and lacks a portion of them. The repertoire consists of tens of thousands of clones, with about 93% occurring once and the leading ten covering approximately 2.7%. The sequenced material came from PBMCs. These receptor sequences come from a woman in her thirties in good health and a related stem cell transplant donor. Both conserved end residues are part of each CDR3. The D gene is left open where the match is weak. Clone size is shown for a subset of rows, as once, few, many or a class of expanded clone.

TGTGCCAGCAGCCCGGGACTAGCCCCCCACGGGGAGCTGTTTTTT,CASSPGLAPHGELFF,TRBJ2-2,15,TRBD2,-,TRBV2
TGTGCCAGCAGCCGGAGAAGGACAGGTGAAGCTTTCTTT,CASSRRRTGEAFF,TRBJ1-1,13,TRBD1,-,TRBV4-2
TGCGCCAGCAGCTTTACAGGGGGGGAGGCCTACAATGAGCAGTTCTTC,CASSFTGGEAYNEQFF,TRBJ2-1,16,-,-,TRBV5-1
TGCGCCAGCAGGGGGGGCGGTGGGGCCAACGTCCTGACTTTC,CASRGGGGANVLTF,TRBJ2-6,14,-,-,TRBV5-1
TGTGCCAGCAGCTTGATCTCCTTCACCGGGGAGCTGTTTTTT,CASSLISFTGELFF,TRBJ2-2,14,-,-,TRBV7-8
TGTGCCAGCAGCCTCGAGCAACCGACCGGGGAGCTGTTTTTT,CASSLEQPTGELFF,TRBJ2-2,14,-,-,TRBV6-5
TGTGCCAGCAGCCCTAGTGGGCGTGCCACTGAAGCTTTCTTT,CASSPSGRATEAFF,TRBJ1-1,14,-,-,TRBV6-5
TGTGCCAGCAGCTGGGCCCCTGTTGGCGGGGGGGCATATGAGCAGTTCTTC,CASSWAPVGGGAYEQFF,TRBJ2-1,17,TRBD2,-,TRBV7-8
TGTGCCAGCAGCTCTATCGCGGGCCCGGGGAACACCGGGGAGCTGTTTTTT,CASSSIAGPGNTGELFF,TRBJ2-2,17,-,-,TRBV7-8
TGTGCTAGTGGTTTGGTACTTCGGGCAGGGTTTGACACTGAAGCTTTCTTT,CASGLVLRAGFDTEAFF,TRBJ1-1,17,-,-,TRBV12-5
TGTGCCAGCAGCCTGTCGGGTGGCACTGAAGCTTTCTTT,CASSLSGGTEAFF,TRBJ1-1,13,-,-,TRBV5-4
TGCGCCAGCAGTTTTAATTCACCCCTCCACTTT,CASSFNSPLHF,TRBJ1-6,11,-,-,TRBV10-2
TGTGCCAGCAGCGTAGGGGACGGAGGGTATTCCTACGAGCAGTACTTC,CASSVGDGGYSYEQYF,TRBJ2-7,16,-,-,TRBV9
TGTGCCAGCATAAAACAGGACTCCTATAATTCACCCCTCCACTTT,CASIKQDSYNSPLHF,TRBJ1-6,15,-,few,TRBV21-1
TGCGCCAGCAGCTACCGGGACAAACAGTCAGATACGCAGTATTTT,CASSYRDKQSDTQYF,TRBJ2-3,15,-,-,TRBV5-1
TGTGCCAGCTCACCTAGCAGGGATGGGCTTTACGCTTTCTTT,CASSPSRDGLYAFF,TRBJ1-1,14,-,-,TRBV18
TGTGCCAGCAGCTCTCTTAACTGGCGCGGCTCCTACGAGCAGTACTTC,CASSSLNWRGSYEQYF,TRBJ2-7,16,-,-,TRBV7-6
TGTGCCAGCAGCTTAGGGGGGGGCGCAGATACGCAGTATTTT,CASSLGGGADTQYF,TRBJ2-3,14,-,few,TRBV5-6
TGTGCCAGCAGTTACTCAGCGACGGGAGGAAACACCATATATTTT,CASSYSATGGNTIYF,TRBJ1-3,15,-,-,TRBV6-5
TGTGCCAGCAGGTACAGGGGGCTTGGCAATCAGCCCCAGCATTTT,CASRYRGLGNQPQHF,TRBJ1-5,15,TRBD1,-,TRBV6-1
TGTGCCAGCAGTTACTCGCCCAGCATCTCCTACAATGAGCAGTTCTTC,CASSYSPSISYNEQFF,TRBJ2-1,16,-,-,TRBV6-6
TGCAGCGGTGTGACTAGCGGGGTAGTAGCGGAGACCCAGTACTTC,CSGVTSGVVAETQYF,TRBJ2-5,15,TRBD2,-,TRBV29-1
TGTGCCAGCAGTGATCGAATTTGGACAGGCCACTCTGGAAACACCATATATTTT,CASSDRIWTGHSGNTIYF,TRBJ1-3,18,TRBD1,once,TRBV6-1
TGTGCCAGTAGGGACAGGGATCAGCCCCAGCATTTT,CASRDRDQPQHF,TRBJ1-5,12,TRBD1,-,TRBV19
TGCGCCAGCAGCCTCAGCTCTGGAAACACCATATATTTT,CASSLSSGNTIYF,TRBJ1-3,13,-,-,TRBV5-1
TGTGCCAGCAGTATTAGCGGGAGAGGTGAAGAGACCCAGTACTTC,CASSISGRGEETQYF,TRBJ2-5,15,TRBD2,once,TRBV27
TGTGCCAGCAGCCAGAGGACAGGGGGGGTCGAGCAGTACTTC,CASSQRTGGVEQYF,TRBJ2-7,14,TRBD1,-,TRBV16
TGTGCCAGCAGCTTGATTAACAGGGGGCAGTACGAGCAGTACTTC,CASSLINRGQYEQYF,TRBJ2-7,15,TRBD1,-,TRBV5-5
TGCGCCAGCCAGAGATCGGGCGGAAGAACCGGGGAGCTGTTTTTT,CASQRSGGRTGELFF,TRBJ2-2,15,-,-,TRBV5-1
TGTGCCATCAGTGAGTCGGTAGGGGGCGGCTATGGCTACACCTTC,CAISESVGGGYGYTF,TRBJ1-2,15,TRBD1,-,TRBV10-3
TGCGCCAGCAGCTTGGTAGGAGGGAGGGCCTATGGCTACACCTTC,CASSLVGGRAYGYTF,TRBJ1-2,15,-,-,TRBV5-1
TGTGCCAGCAGTGAATTCAGGGTAGGCGAGACCCAGTACTTC,CASSEFRVGETQYF,TRBJ2-5,14,-,-,TRBV2
TGTGCCAGCAGCACCAGGGGGGGTGAGCAGTTCTTC,CASSTRGGEQFF,TRBJ2-1,12,-,-,TRBV5-4
TGTGCCAGCAGTGAAGAAGTATCAGGGGGCCTCCCCCAGTACTTC,CASSEEVSGGLPQYF,TRBJ2-5,15,TRBD1,-,TRBV6-1
TGTGCCAGCAGCTTAGCGGGGTCCCAAGAGACCCAGTACTTC,CASSLAGSQETQYF,TRBJ2-5,14,-,-,TRBV7-9
TGTGCCAGTAGGACGCAGGGGGGTCAGCCCCAGCATTTT,CASRTQGGQPQHF,TRBJ1-5,13,TRBD1,-,TRBV19
TGTGCCGGCAACCAAATGACAGGGCCTCAAGAGACCCAGTACTTC,CAGNQMTGPQETQYF,TRBJ2-5,15,TRBD1,-,TRBV6-1
TGTGCCAGCAGTCCCCGCCACAGATACAATGAGCAGTTCTTC,CASSPRHRYNEQFF,TRBJ2-1,14,-,-,TRBV27
TGTGCCAGTAGTGTTCGTCCTCAGCCCCAGCATTTT,CASSVRPQPQHF,TRBJ1-5,12,-,few,TRBV19
TGTGCCAGCAGCCAAGATAGGGGGGCTTTGGGCTACACCTTC,CASSQDRGALGYTF,TRBJ1-2,14,-,once,TRBV4-2
TGCAGTGCTAGAGAGGTAGAGACCCAGTACTTC,CSAREVETQYF,TRBJ2-5,11,-,-,TRBV20-1
TGTGCCAGCAGTTTACCGACAGGGCAAGATTCACCCCTCCACTTT,CASSLPTGQDSPLHF,TRBJ1-6,15,TRBD1,-,TRBV28
TGTGCCAGCAGCCAAAGTGTAGGTGAAGCTTTCTTT,CASSQSVGEAFF,TRBJ1-1,12,-,-,TRBV7-9
TGTGCCAGCAGCCAAGGACGGGCCTACGAGCAGTACTTC,CASSQGRAYEQYF,TRBJ2-7,13,-,-,TRBV4-2
TGTGCCAGCAGCTTAGTGGGGCAGAACACTGAAGCTTTCTTT,CASSLVGQNTEAFF,TRBJ1-1,14,-,-,TRBV11-2
TGTGCCAGCAGCTCGGGACTAGCGGGGGGATACAATGAGCAGTTCTTC,CASSSGLAGGYNEQFF,TRBJ2-1,16,TRBD2,-,TRBV5-8
TGTGCCAGCAGTTTAGAAGGACGTAGGGGAGTTTTCTATGGCTACACCTTC,CASSLEGRRGVFYGYTF,TRBJ1-2,17,-,-,TRBV27
TGTGCCAGCAGTTACGTACAGGGTGGTCAGCCCCAGCATTTT,CASSYVQGGQPQHF,TRBJ1-5,14,-,-,TRBV6-6
TGTGCCAGCAGCCCCGGGACAGGGATTCAAGAGACCCAGTACTTC,CASSPGTGIQETQYF,TRBJ2-5,15,TRBD1,-,TRBV5-4
TGTGCCAGTACCCCGGGACAAACGAACACTGAAGCTTTCTTT,CASTPGQTNTEAFF,TRBJ1-1,14,-,once,TRBV19
TGTGCCAGCAGTTTCTATTCCGGGGTTCATGGCTACACCTTC,CASSFYSGVHGYTF,TRBJ1-2,14,-,-,TRBV28
TGCGCCAGCAGCTCAGGACACCCAGATACGCAGTATTTT,CASSSGHPDTQYF,TRBJ2-3,13,-,-,TRBV5-1
TGTGCCAGCAGTGCCCGCGGGACAGGGTCCTACGAGCAGTACTTC,CASSARGTGSYEQYF,TRBJ2-7,15,TRBD1,-,TRBV27
TGTGCCAGCAGCTTAGGATTTTACGAGCAGTACTTC,CASSLGFYEQYF,TRBJ2-7,12,-,-,TRBV7-9
TGCGCCAGCAGTGACAGGGGCAAAGATTCACCCCTCCACTTT,CASSDRGKDSPLHF,TRBJ1-6,14,TRBD1,-,TRBV5-1
TGTGCCAGCAGCTTAGATGGGGGGGCTAACTATGGCTACACCTTC,CASSLDGGANYGYTF,TRBJ1-2,15,-,once,TRBV7-8
TGTGCCAGCAGCTTAGAACTTCGGCTTGGAGTTTACGAGCAGTACTTC,CASSLELRLGVYEQYF,TRBJ2-7,16,-,-,TRBV11-1
TGCGCCAGCAGCCAAGAAAACAGGCCTGGGGCCAACGTCCTGACTTTC,CASSQENRPGANVLTF,TRBJ2-6,16,-,-,TRBV4-1
TGTGCCAGCAGCTTATTTATAGCGGGGGGCATAAAAGAGACCCAGTACTTC,CASSLFIAGGIKETQYF,TRBJ2-5,17,TRBD2,-,TRBV7-9